These T cell receptor beta chains were read from a single sample in a study of cytomegalovirus exposure and HLA in healthy donors. Some clones are missing from TCRdb's copy, which holds only in-frame ones; the method was immunoSEQ multiplex PCR. The specimen's table records some 110,000 clones. The source material was PBMCs. Receptor source: a man aged 25-45 years in good health and CMV-seronegative. Both conserved end residues are part of each CDR3. A D gene is named only where the DNA matches it firmly.

length	J	D	V	DNA	CDR3
14	TRBJ2-7	TRBD2	TRBV25-1	TGTGCCAGCGAACCCGGACTAGCGGGGAAGACTCTGTACTTC	CASEPGLAGKTLYF
17	TRBJ2-7	.	TRBV11-1	TGTGCCAGCAGCTTAGTGGGGTCCGGGATCCGCCCTCGAGAGCAGTACTTC	CASSLVGSGIRPREQYF
16	TRBJ2-1	TRBD2	TRBV19	TGTGCCAGTAGTAGCCGACTAGCGGGAGAGTTGAATGAGCAGTTCTTC	CASSSRLAGELNEQFF
13	TRBJ2-7	.	TRBV28	TGTGCCAGCAGTTACGGTAGCTCCTACGAGCAGTACTTC	CASSYGSSYEQYF
14	TRBJ1-3	.	TRBV7-2	TGTGCCAGCAGCTTCGCCTCGCGGCGGGACACCATATATTTT	CASSFASRRDTIYF
16	TRBJ2-1	TRBD2	TRBV11-3	TGTGCCAGCAGCCTATGGACTAGCGGGGATTGGAATGAGCAGTTCTTC	CASSLWTSGDWNEQFF
16	TRBJ2-2	.	TRBV7-3	TGTGCCAGCAGCTTAAATCCGGGATTGGTAACCGGGGAGCTGTTTTTT	CASSLNPGLVTGELFF
14	TRBJ1-1	TRBD1	TRBV7-3	TGTGCCAGCAGCCCGGACAGGTTGAACACTGAAGCTTTCTTT	CASSPDRLNTEAFF
13	TRBJ2-6	.	TRBV10-3	TGTGCCACCCAGAACTCTGGGGCCAACGTCCTGACTTTC	CATQNSGANVLTF
15	TRBJ2-2	.	TRBV19	TGTGCCAGTAGGAAGAGCGCGGCGAACACCGGGGAGCTGTTTTTT	CASRKSAANTGELFF
17	TRBJ1-5	.	TRBV4-1	TGCGCCAGCAGCCAAGGTTTCCTACAGGGTTCCCGTCAGCCCCAGCATTTT	CASSQGFLQGSRQPQHF
16	TRBJ2-7	.	TRBV5-5	TGTGCCAGCAGCTTGGGGGCAGCCCGAGGGTCGTACGAGCAGTACTTC	CASSLGAARGSYEQYF
14	TRBJ2-7	TRBD2	TRBV27	TGTGCCAGCAGTTTATCGGGAGGGTACTACGAGCAGTACTTC	CASSLSGGYYEQYF
14	TRBJ2-1	.	TRBV2	TGTGCCAGCAGTGAGAACTCAATTTACAATGAGCAGTTCTTC	CASSENSIYNEQFF
15	TRBJ2-7	TRBD2	TRBV7-6	TGTGCCAGCAGCCCGCTAGCTAGCGGGAGAGGAGAGCAGTACTTC	CASSPLASGRGEQYF
14	TRBJ2-5	.	TRBV10-3	TGTGCCATCAGTGGAGGGGGGGTAGGGGAGACCCAGTACTTC	CAISGGGVGETQYF
15	TRBJ2-7	TRBD1	TRBV6-5	TGTGCCAGCAGTCTATACGACAGGGTCCCCTACGAGCAGTACTTC	CASSLYDRVPYEQYF
13	TRBJ2-5	.	TRBV25-1	TGTGCCAGCAGTGAATTTGACAGTATGACCCAGTACTTC	CASSEFDSMTQYF
14	TRBJ1-2	.	TRBV6-1	TGTGCCAGCAGGGCTTGGACAACTAACTATGGCTACACCTTC	CASRAWTTNYGYTF
15	TRBJ2-6	.	TRBV10-2	TGCGCCAGCAGGCGGAGGGTTGCAGGGGCCAACGTCCTGACTTTC	CASRRRVAGANVLTF
15	TRBJ2-1	TRBD2	TRBV18	TGTGCCAGCTCACCCCTAGCGGGAGGGAGTGATGAGCAGTTCTTC	CASSPLAGGSDEQFF
13	TRBJ2-5	.	TRBV6-1	TGTGCCAGCAGTCAGCGGAAATCTGAGACCCAGTACTTC	CASSQRKSETQYF
14	TRBJ2-5	.	TRBV5-5	TGTGCCAGCAGCCTTGGTCGGTCCCAAGAGACCCAGTACTTC	CASSLGRSQETQYF
16	TRBJ2-7	.	TRBV5-4	TGTGCCAGCAGCTCCAAACCGGGCGGGGGCCCATACGAGCAGTACTTC	CASSSKPGGGPYEQYF
15	TRBJ1-5	.	TRBV7-2	TGTGCCAGCAGCTCAGCCGTAATATTGAATCAGCCCCAGCATTTT	CASSSAVILNQPQHF
15	TRBJ2-7	TRBD1	TRBV19	TGTGCCAGTAGTATAGACCGGGACAGGGGATACGAGCAGTACTTC	CASSIDRDRGYEQYF
15	TRBJ1-3	.	TRBV5-5	TGTGCCAGCAGCCCAACGACAGTCTCTGGAAACACCATATATTTT	CASSPTTVSGNTIYF
14	TRBJ2-3	.	TRBV5-1	TGCGCCAGCAGCCTATCGACAGATACAGATACGCAGTATTTT	CASSLSTDTDTQYF
13	TRBJ1-4	.	TRBV30	TGTGCCTGGAACGAGGGATTTCGTGAAAAACTGTTTTTT	CAWNEGFREKLFF
12	TRBJ1-3	.	TRBV6-5	TGTGCCAGCAAATCGGCTGGAAACACCATATATTTT	CASKSAGNTIYF
13	TRBJ2-3	TRBD1	TRBV6-5	TGTGCCAGCAGTAACAGGGGTTCGGATACGCAGTATTTT	CASSNRGSDTQYF
17	TRBJ2-1	TRBD2	TRBV7-9	TGTGCCAGCAGCTTAGAACTAGCGGGAGGAAATAAGAATGAGCAGTTCTTC	CASSLELAGGNKNEQFF
14	TRBJ2-1	.	TRBV18	TGTGCCAGCTTTGCCGTGACTGAGTACAATGAGCAGTTCTTC	CASFAVTEYNEQFF